One and the same sample provided the 2 T cell receptor beta chains below, sequenced in a study of T cells in Graves' hyperthyroidism and ophthalmopathy. RNA transcripts yielded amplified TCR beta CDR3 regions. The HTBI set primed first-round TCR CDR3 RT-PCR. TCRdb reprocessed the multiplex PCR reads via MiXCR and lists one record per CDR3 protein. The sample contains around 520,000 distinct CDR3 sequences, roughly an eighth of which appear only once. Input material: blood. These receptors came from a woman under 30 with Graves' hyperthyroidism.

This clonotype was seen at least ten times. The gene calls are TRBV19 and TRBJ2-7; unclear D gene. The V gene's germline CDR1 is LNHDA and CDR2 SQIVND (reference sequence). The length of the CDR3 is 15 residues. V lost 8 bases and J lost 6, with 23 bases in between. As DNA, the CDR3 is TGTGCCAGTCCTCAAATGAATAGCAGTGAGGCCGAGCAGTACTTC. As protein: CASPQMNSSEAEQYF.

This clonotype was seen repeatedly, ten times or more. The genes are TRBV12-3 or TRBV12-4 and TRBJ1-2; D not certain. Trimming took off 3 bases at V and 6 bases at J, with 14 bases between the two ends. CDR3 size: 14 residues. In DNA, the CDR3 is TGTGCCAGCAGTTTCCTTCGCAATATGGATGGCTACACCTTC. Translating it yields CASSFLRNMDGYTF.